A single sample is the source of the 21 T cell receptor beta chains below, sequenced in a study of blood T cell repertoires in COVID-19. Profiling relied on immunoSEQ multiplex PCR, and the TCRdb table lists in-frame clones only, not all of them. Here the sample spans over 250,000 clones, approximately 88% being singletons. The sequencing input was PBMCs or T cells enriched from blood (not recorded which). Every receptor here comes from a woman in her late teens or twenties who had recovered from COVID-19.

This clone was picked up one time. The chain is built from TRBV6-1 and TRBJ1-2; D might be TRBD1 (6 bases). V lost 1 base and J 4 bases, leaving 10 bases between the germline ends. The CDR3 sequence is 14 residues long. Per germline, CDR1 MNHNS and CDR2 SASEGT. The CDR3 spells CASSEGGRGYGYTF. CDR3 nucleotide sequence: TGTGCCAGCAGTGAAGGTGGCAGGGGCTATGGCTACACCTTC.

The genes are TRBV5-4 and TRBJ2-1; 7 bases align to TRBD1. The CDR3 is 14 amino acids. Germline values: CDR1 SGHNT, CDR2 YYREEE (reference sequence). V shed 2 bases, J shed 10 bases, and the junction held 9 bases outside the gene matches. The DNA for the CDR3 is TGTGCCAGCAGCTTTAAGGTTCGAGGGGGCGAGCAGTTCTTC. Translation gives CASSFKVRGGEQFF. Full variable domain (outside the CDR3, taken from reference TRBV5-4 and TRBJ2-1): ETGVTQSPTHLIKTRGQQVTLRCSSQSGHNTVSWYQQALGQGPQFIFQYYREEENGRGNFPPRFSGLQFPNYSSELNVNALELDDSALYLCASSFKVRGGEQFFGPGTRLTVL.

V gene TRBV2 combines with J gene TRBJ1-3, with 10 bases identical to TRBD1. Trimming took 8 bases from V and 2 from J; bases not matched to a gene: 6. This CDR3 comprises 15 residues. Per germline, CDR1 SNHLY and CDR2 FYNNEI. CDR3 sequence reads: CASEPGTGAGNTIYF. The DNA for the CDR3 is TGTGCCAGCGAACCCGGGACAGGGGCTGGAAACACCATATATTTT.

The chain links TRBV4-3 to TRBJ1-6, with 9 bases identical to TRBD1. The junction had 6 bases not matched to a gene; V was cut back by 2 bases and J by 7 bases. The CDR3 runs 16 residues. The germline CDR1 and CDR2 sequences are LGHNA and YSLEER. The CDR3 spells CASSQRTGVRNSPLHF. The CDR3 bases are TGCGCCAGCAGCCAACGGACAGGGGTTAGGAATTCACCCCTCCACTTT.

In this sample, this clone turned up once. Distinct nucleotide sequences in the sample also encode this CDR3. This chain uses TRBV29-1 with TRBJ2-3, with D maybe TRBD1 (6 bases). Germline-derived CDR1 and CDR2 are SQVTM and ANQGSEA. V was cut by 3 bases and J by 3 bases, with 7 bases left in between. This CDR3 contains 12 residues. CDR3 region: CSVEQGTDTQYF. For the CDR3, the DNA is TGCAGCGTTGAGCAGGGGACAGATACGCAGTATTTT.

V is TRBV29-1 and J is TRBJ1-2; a possible D gene is TRBD1 (5 bases). V lost 6 bases, J lost 4 bases, and 9 bases lay in between. The germline V gene encodes CDR1 SQVTM and CDR2 ANQGSEA. This CDR3 spans 11 amino acids. CDR3 region: CSVGEGYGYTF. The CDR3 DNA sequence: TGCAGCGTGGGGGAGGGCTATGGCTACACCTTC.

The V gene is TRBV5-6, the J gene TRBJ2-5, with 14 bases lining up with TRBD2. V lost 4 bases, J lost 1 base, and 3 bases stayed unmatched. This CDR3 is built from 16 residues. Per the germline V gene, CDR1 is SGHDT and CDR2 is YYEEEE. The CDR3 region has the DNA TGTGCCAGCAGCGGACTAGCGGGAGGACTCCAAGAGACCCAGTACTTC. It codes for CASSGLAGGLQETQYF.

The rearrangement uses TRBV4-3 and TRBJ2-7; 8 nucleotides align to TRBD1. The CDR3 contains 15 residues. The germline V gene has CDR1 LGHNA and CDR2 YSLEER. V shed 0 bases and J 2 bases; nucleotides not matched to a gene: 3. This chain's CDR3 is CASSQDSDRAYEQYF. The CDR3 DNA reads TGCGCCAGCAGCCAAGATTCGGACAGGGCCTACGAGCAGTACTTC.

The chain employs TRBV7-9 and TRBJ1-4; a weak D match, TRBD1 (6 bases). Germline V gene data show CDR1 as SEHNR and CDR2 as FQNEAQ (reference sequence). Trimming took off 5 bases at V and 6 bases at J, with 13 bases between the two ends. The CDR3 contains 14 residues. The CDR3 region has the DNA TGTGCCAGCAGCCCGGGGGGCCCTTATGAAAAACTGTTTTTT. This sequence encodes CASSPGGPYEKLFF.

J is TRBJ2-5 and V is TRBV5-4; 8 bases agree with TRBD2. The CDR3 runs 17 residues. The junction had 11 bases not matched to a gene; V was cut back by 4 bases and J by 0 bases. From germline, CDR1 is SGHNT and CDR2 YYREEE (reference sequence). The CDR3 spells CASSPKGASGYQETQYF. CDR3 sequence (DNA): TGTGCCAGCAGCCCGAAAGGGGCTAGCGGGTACCAAGAGACCCAGTACTTC.

The V and J genes are TRBV3-1 (or the pseudogene TRBV3-2) and TRBJ2-5; D is unclear. The V end lost 4 bases, the J end lost 3 bases, and 3 bases lay between the germline ends. The CDR3 totals 11 residues. Germline V gene lookup returns CDR1 LGHDT and CDR2 YNNKEL (reference sequence). CDR3 residues: CASSPKETQYF. For the CDR3, the DNA is TGTGCCAGCAGCCCCAAAGAGACCCAGTACTTC.

The chain carries TRBV28 and TRBJ1-2; D remains unclear. The length of the CDR3 is 13 residues. Germline values: CDR1 MDHEN, CDR2 SYDVKM. Trimming removed 7 bases from V and 8 bases from J, with 17 bases in between. CDR3: CASTSGRIIGYTF. DNA for the CDR3: TGTGCCAGCACCTCGGGTAGGATAATCGGCTACACCTTC.

This sequence joins TRBV7-3 and TRBJ1-1, with TRBD1 identical over 7 bases. V was clipped by 3 bases and J by 1 base; unmatched bases: 2. Germline-derived CDR1 and CDR2 are SGHTA and FQGTGA. The CDR3 runs 14 residues. The CDR3 DNA reads TGTGCCAGCAGCTTGTCAGGGGGGAACACTGAAGCTTTCTTT. It yields the protein CASSLSGGNTEAFF. Complete variable domain (other parts from reference TRBV7-3 and TRBJ1-1): GAGVSQTPSNKVTEKGKYVELRCDPISGHTALYWYRQSLGQGPEFLIYFQGTGAADDSGLPNDRFFAVRPEGSVSTLKIQRTERGDSAVYLCASSLSGGNTEAFFGQGTRLTVV.

This chain's CDR3 is CASSDPTSGSDEQFF. DNA for the CDR3: TGTGCCAGCAGTGACCCGACTAGCGGGAGCGATGAGCAGTTCTTC. This chain joins TRBV6-2 or TRBV6-3 and TRBJ2-1; 12 bases match TRBD2. This CDR3 spans 15 amino acids. With V trimmed by 5 bases and J by 8 bases, 7 bases remained unmatched. Per the germline V gene, CDR1 is MNHEY and CDR2 is SVGEGT.

This clone was recorded once. The CDR3 spells CASSGVGETQYF. The CDR3 DNA reads as TGTGCCTCCTCCGGGGTCGGAGAGACCCAGTACTTC. This chain links TRBV6-5 with TRBJ2-5, with D possibly TRBD2 on 5 matching bases. Germline V lookup: CDR1 MNHEY, CDR2 SVGAGI. Trimming removed 11 bases at V and 4 bases at J, with 14 bases between. The CDR3 loop spans 12 amino acids.

In DNA, the CDR3 is TGTGCCAGCAAAATACAGGGGGCAACTAGGGGCACTGAAGCTTTCTTT. This translates into CASKIQGATRGTEAFF. This chain uses TRBV2 with TRBJ1-1; 9 bases map to TRBD1. In germline, CDR1 is SNHLY, CDR2 FYNNEI. The CDR3 loop spans 16 amino acids. The V gene end was trimmed by 7 bases and the J gene end by 4 bases; junction bases not matched to a gene: 13.

V is TRBV12-3 or TRBV12-4 and J is TRBJ1-5; TRBD1 might be the D (6 bases). This CDR3 region has 13 residues. V lost 8 bases to trimming and J lost 4 bases, with 12 bases between them. The CDR3 coding sequence is TGTGCCAGCGACACAGGGAATAATCAGCCCCAGCATTTT. Its translation is CASDTGNNQPQHF.

The chain is built from TRBV9 and TRBJ2-2; D possibly corresponds to TRBD1 (6 bases). This CDR3 is built from 14 residues. Trimming took off 3 bases at V and 3 bases at J, with 9 bases between the two ends. Germline values: CDR1 SGDLS, CDR2 YYNGEE. The CDR3 DNA sequence: TGTGCCAGCAGCGGGACAGCTCACACCGGGGAGCTGTTTTTT. This codes for CASSGTAHTGELFF. The entire variable domain, with the rest obtained from reference TRBV9 and TRBJ2-2, is as follows: DSGVTQTPKHLITATGQRVTLRCSPRSGDLSVYWYQQSLDQGLQFLIQYYNGEERAKGNILERFSAQQFPDLHSELNLSSLELGDSALYFCASSGTAHTGELFFGEGSRLTVL.

The rearrangement joins TRBV19 to TRBJ1-5; the D gene is possibly TRBD1 (6 bases). Germline V gene lookup returns CDR1 LNHDA and CDR2 SQIVND (reference sequence). V lost 5 bases and J 4 bases, leaving 9 bases between the germline ends. The CDR3 has 13 residues. CDR3 sequence (DNA): TGTGCCAGTAGTCTACAGGGAAATCAGCCCCAGCATTTT. Translating gives CASSLQGNQPQHF.

The chain has TRBV7-2 and TRBJ1-3; 11 bases fit TRBD1. This CDR3 is built from 16 residues. Trimming cost V 6 bases and J 1 base; bases outside gene matches: 5. CDR1 SGHTA and CDR2 FQGNSA come from the germline V gene. The CDR3 sequence is CASRDGTGGSGNTIYF. The CDR3 DNA is TGTGCCAGCAGGGATGGGACAGGGGGATCTGGAAACACCATATATTTT. Drawing the rest from reference TRBV7-2 and TRBJ1-3, the complete variable domain is GAGVSQSPSNKVTEKGKDVELRCDPISGHTALYWYRQSLGQGLEFLIYFQGNSAPDKSGLPSDRFSAERTGGSVSTLTIQRTQQEDSAVYLCASRDGTGGSGNTIYFGEGSWLTVV.

This clone was recorded a few times. The chain carries TRBV2 and TRBJ1-4; perhaps TRBD1 as D (5 bases). The CDR3 consists of 14 residues. In germline, CDR1 is SNHLY, CDR2 FYNNEI. The V gene lost 5 bases and the J gene lost 8 bases, with 15 bases spanning the gap. CDR3 protein: CASSSTALWEKLFF. The CDR3 DNA reads TGTGCCAGCAGTTCGACAGCCTTATGGGAAAAACTGTTTTTT.